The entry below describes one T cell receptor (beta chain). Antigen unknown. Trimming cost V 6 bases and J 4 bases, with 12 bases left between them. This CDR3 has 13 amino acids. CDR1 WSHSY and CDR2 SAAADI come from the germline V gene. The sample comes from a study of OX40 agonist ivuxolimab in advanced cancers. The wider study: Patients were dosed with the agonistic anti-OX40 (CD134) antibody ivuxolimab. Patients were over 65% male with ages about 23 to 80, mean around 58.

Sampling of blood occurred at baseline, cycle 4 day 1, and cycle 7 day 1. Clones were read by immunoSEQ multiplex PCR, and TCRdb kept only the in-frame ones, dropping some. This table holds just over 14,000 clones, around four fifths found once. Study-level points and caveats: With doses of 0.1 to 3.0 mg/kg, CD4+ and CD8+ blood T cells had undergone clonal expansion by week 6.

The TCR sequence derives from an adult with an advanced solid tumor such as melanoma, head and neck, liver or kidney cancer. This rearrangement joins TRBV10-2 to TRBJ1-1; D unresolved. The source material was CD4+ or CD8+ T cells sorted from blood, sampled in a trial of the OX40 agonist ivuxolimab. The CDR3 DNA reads TGCGCCAGCAGCTATGCGGAGGGCACTGAAGCTTTCTTT. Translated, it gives CASSYAEGTEAFF.